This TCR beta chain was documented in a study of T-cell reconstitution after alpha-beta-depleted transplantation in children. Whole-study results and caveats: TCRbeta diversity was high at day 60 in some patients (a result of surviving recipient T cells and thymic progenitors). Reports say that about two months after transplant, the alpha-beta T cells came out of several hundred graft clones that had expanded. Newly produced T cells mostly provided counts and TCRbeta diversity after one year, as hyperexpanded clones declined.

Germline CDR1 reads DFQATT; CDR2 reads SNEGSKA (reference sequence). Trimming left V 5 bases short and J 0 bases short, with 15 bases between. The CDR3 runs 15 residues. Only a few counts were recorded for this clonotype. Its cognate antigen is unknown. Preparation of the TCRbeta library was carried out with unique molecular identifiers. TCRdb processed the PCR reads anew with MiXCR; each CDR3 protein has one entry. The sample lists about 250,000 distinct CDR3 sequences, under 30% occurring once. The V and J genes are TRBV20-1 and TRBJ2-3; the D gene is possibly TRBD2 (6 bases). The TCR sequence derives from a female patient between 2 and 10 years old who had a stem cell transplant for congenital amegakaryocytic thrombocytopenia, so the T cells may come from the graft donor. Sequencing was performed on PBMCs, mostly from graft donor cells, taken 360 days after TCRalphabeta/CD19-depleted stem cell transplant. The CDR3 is CSAGRDFYSTDTQYF. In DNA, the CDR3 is TGCAGTGCTGGAAGGGACTTCTATAGCACAGATACGCAGTATTTT.